A selection of T cell receptor beta chains follows, all from one sample in a study of T cell responses to AZD1222 COVID-19 vaccine. Data came from immunoSEQ multiplex PCR; TCRdb stores just in-frame clones and leaves some out. The sample carries roughly 70,000 clones, 75% to 85% recorded once. The specimen was peripheral blood, collected on day 0 of MenACWY control vaccination. These receptors came from an adult in good health. CDR3s include the opening cysteine and the closing phenylalanine or tryptophan. The D gene is left open where the match is weak.

TRBV2,.,CASSLARNQPQHF
TRBV28,.,CATSRDLGSPLHF
TRBV10-1,TRBD1,CASSLPGTETYEQYF
TRBV2,TRBD2,CASRVTSGSRGARETQYF
TRBV20-1,.,CSARANYGYTF
TRBV3-1/TRBV3-2,.,CASSQDRGDNQPQHF
TRBV29-1,.,CSVDVGDTIYF
TRBV4-1,.,CASSLSFTRDQPQHF
TRBV7-8,TRBD1,CASSRQGEKTQYF
TRBV30,TRBD2,CAWNSGSSTDTQYF
TRBV12-5,.,CASGLDPFHAGVDQPQHF
TRBV2,.,CASSVGTTNEKLFF
TRBV6-5,.,CATLKTGLSQPQHF
TRBV5-4,TRBD1,CASSPTPDRATYEQYF
TRBV13,.,CASSVRQNSPLHF
TRBV30,TRBD2,CAWSRLAGGNEQFF
TRBV7-9,TRBD1,CASTATGPSSEAFF
TRBV2,TRBD1,CASAPTGINEQFF
TRBV27,.,CASSLGVGESNNEQFF
TRBV29-1,TRBD2,CSVSWDLTGGRRGEQFF
TRBV7-2,.,CASSTGFSNEQYF
TRBV6-2/TRBV6-3,.,CASSYSNVYEQYF
TRBV28,.,CACGGGQATNEKLFF
TRBV2,.,CASDRAGQIYEQYF
TRBV6-6,.,CASKTGTGYGYTF
TRBV7-9,.,CASSFESDGANVLTF
TRBV29-1,.,CSVSPVASSYNEQFF
TRBV10-2,TRBD1,CASTGAGTGSSAGYTF
TRBV30,TRBD1,CALGQTREKLFF
TRBV4-2,.,CASSQDRSTDTQYF
TRBV20-1,TRBD2,CSASPTLGTSGPTEETQYF
TRBV5-1,.,CASSFRGDSNQPQHF
TRBV5-1,.,CASSPWDLNEQFF
TRBV6-5,.,CASRRGLSSYNEQFF
TRBV19,TRBD2,CASSINRGLAGPSGNIQYF
TRBV3-1/TRBV3-2,.,CASSPNLHRNTGELFF
TRBV6-2/TRBV6-3,TRBD1,CASSLQGGWTEAFF
TRBV6-6,.,CASSPKDTQYF
TRBV6-1,.,CASSEAGRAQYF
TRBV6-5,.,CASSYSGRGPTWGYTF
TRBV5-1,TRBD2,CASSREGAVGTDTQYF
TRBV9,.,CASSVERGETEQFF
TRBV11-2,.,CASSLAQGGGYTF
TRBV19,TRBD1,CASSTTPGQGIEKLFF
TRBV12-3/TRBV12-4,.,CASSLLNTEAFF
TRBV5-1,TRBD1,CASSPDRGGQKGYTF